This T cell receptor (beta chain) was captured in a study of beta chain features in type 1 diabetes listed by TCRdb under 2018. As for the study more broadly: Patients and healthy donors did not differ in mean age, gender distribution, total cell number or subset yield. Across all samples, around 99 million sorted cells were examined, and cell number per subset correlated strongly with RNA yield. Regulatory and stem cell-like memory subsets were obtained from only 8 patients and roughly 8 healthy donors, while naive and central memory subsets were obtained from all 30 or so donors. In the study, TCRB repertoires of sorted circulating CD4+ T cell subsets from recently diagnosed type 1 diabetes patients were compared with those of matched healthy donors. Points the paper makes about the study in general: Naive, central memory and regulatory TCRB repertoires appeared more similar among patients than among healthy donors. In all four CD4+ subsets, TCRB CDR3 length was moderately but significantly shorter in type 1 diabetes patients. Shorter templates might have been favored by PCR, but patient and control samples were amplified and corrected together, so both groups would have been affected equally by any skew. Because cDNA was sequenced instead of genomic DNA, activated cells with high expression could be over-represented, although the groups did not differ in activation or CD3 levels. Because the HLA sub-analyses included only small numbers of individuals, any influence of HLA type on TCRB rearrangement was left unresolved. Patients with type 1 diabetes made fewer insertions and deleted more nucleotides at VDJ recombination sites, implying thymic rearrangement abnormalities.

The High Capacity cDNA Reverse Transcription Kit was used to reverse transcribe all of the isolated RNA, meaning that expressed TCRB transcripts were what got sequenced. Naive, central memory and regulatory T cell samples underwent deep immunoSEQ sequencing, averaging around 3.9 million total reads per sample. Sorted cells were lysed in RLT buffer and RNA was extracted with DNase-treated RNeasy Micro or Mini kits, depending on cell number. Each cell subset was processed separately to prevent cross-contamination, with patient and healthy donor samples processed together. The immunoSEQ multiplex PCR was used to amplify TCRB sequences from cDNA, generating 87-bp fragments that spanned the CDR3 region. Sequencing of the amplicons was done on the Illumina HiSeq platform. Turning to the authors' computational methods: PCR bias was corrected computationally using synthetic template baselines, and reads within Hamming distance 2 were collapsed, with unmergeable singletons discarded. By aligning reads against IMGT, V, D and J genes, CDR3 length, and insertions or deletions at six rearrangement sites were assigned. Within each subset, clonotype counts were normalized to the number of sorted cells before true diversity and Gini coefficients were calculated with the tcR R package. The overlap coefficient, calculated on TCRB nucleotide sequences, was used to measure repertoire sharing. Out-of-frame TCRB sequences from naive cells were analyzed to stand in for the pre-selection repertoire. The clones in this table, taken by TCRdb from immuneACCESS, are in-frame only. Not every clone is retained; where verified, under half of the shortfall comes from an unresolved V gene, and the cause of the rest is unknown. The D gene and trimming were derived from the DNA, and the V and J assignments and clone size from that table. The sample yields around 330,000 clones; approximately 10% were counted once. Under 0.02% of the sample is taken by the ten largest.

Regarding this clone: Its antigen is unknown. One base away there is no much larger clone; base qualities are not given.

A single peripheral blood draw of roughly 0.11 L on average was collected from each donor into heparinised tubes. Naive, central memory, regulatory and stem cell-like memory CD4+ T cells were sorted on a BD FACSAria II using a panel including CD45RO, CCR7, CD25, CD127, CD95 and CD27. A purity above 95% was achieved for all sorted populations. Right away, PBMCs were isolated by Lymphoprep density gradient centrifugation and were stained directly, with no culture step. To minimize batch effects, samples were stained and sorted in pairs, one healthy donor with one patient per experiment. CDR1 and CDR2, per the germline V gene, are SGHRS and YFSETQ. The cysteine opens and the phenylalanine closes a CDR3 of 14 amino acids. Left in the record is the CDR3 DNA by itself, 42 bases read in frame from the first base. Trimming takes 3 bases off V and 1 base off J; junction bases not matched to a gene: 2.

The receptor comes from a woman in her 30s in good health. Sequencing input: naive CD4+ T cells from blood. The meaning of the sample's cell subset or site label: true naive CD4+ T cells. The V and J segments used are TRBV5-1 and TRBJ2-3, and 7 junctional nucleotides match TRBD2. In nucleotides, the sequence is TGCGCCAGCAGCTCCGCGGGGGGCACAGATACGCAGTATTTT. This gives the protein CASSSAGGTDTQYF. With all but the CDR3 taken from the reference TRBV5-1 and TRBJ2-3 genes, the full variable domain is: KAGVTQTPRYLIKTRGQQVTLSCSPISGHRSVSWYQQTPGQGLQFLFEYFSETQRNKGNFPGRFSGRQFSNSRSEMNVSTLELGDSALYLCASSSAGGTDTQYFGPGTRLTVL.